These T cell receptor beta chains were read from a single sample in a study of shared clonotypes between healthy human individuals. Sequencing used immunoSEQ multiplex PCR; TCRdb keeps in-frame clones, though not all of them. The repertoire holds about 2 million clones, with roughly 94% as singletons. Sequencing input: naive CD8+ T cells sorted from blood. These receptors were collected from a man between 18 and 35 years old in good health. The CDR3 runs from the conserved cysteine through the conserved F or W. Each record gives: V gene, D gene, J gene, clone size, CDR3 DNA, CDR3 protein. D genes are given only for firm matches. The size entry is marked missing in some rows and otherwise reads once, few, many or a size class.

>TRBV27|.|TRBJ2-1|few
TGTGCCAGCAGTTTGGACGGGAGCTCCTACAATGAGCAGTTCTTC
CASSLDGSSYNEQFF
>TRBV28|.|TRBJ1-1|once
TGTGCCAGCAGTTTAGATTCAGGGTTTAACACTGAAGCTTTCTTT
CASSLDSGFNTEAFF
>TRBV9|TRBD2|TRBJ2-3|.
TGTGCCAGCAGCAACGAGTCGCCCGGGACTAGCGGGGACAGTGATACGCAGTATTTT
CASSNESPGTSGDSDTQYF
>TRBV29-1|.|TRBJ2-1|.
TGCAGCGTTGAAGGACTGGGCTCGTACAATGAGCAGTTCTTC
CSVEGLGSYNEQFF
>TRBV5-1|.|TRBJ2-7|.
TGCGCCAGCAGCCCGCTCCCGTCCTTAAACTACGAGCAGTACTTC
CASSPLPSLNYEQYF
>TRBV19|.|TRBJ2-7|.
TGTGCCAGTAGTCGGTCAGGAACCTACGAGCAGTACTTC
CASSRSGTYEQYF
>TRBV28|.|TRBJ2-2|.
TGTGCCAGCAGCCCCGAAACCCCAAATGGCACCGGGGAGCTGTTTTTT
CASSPETPNGTGELFF
>TRBV19|.|TRBJ1-1|.
TGTGCCAGTAGTATAGTAGGGCAGAGCCCCAGGGACACTGAAGCTTTCTTT
CASSIVGQSPRDTEAFF
>TRBV4-1|.|TRBJ2-5|.
TGCGCCAGCAGCCAAGACTGGGGGGACCAAGAGACCCAGTACTTC
CASSQDWGDQETQYF
>TRBV7-2|TRBD1|TRBJ1-6|few
TGTGCCAGCAGCTGGACAGGGGACCCACCCCTCCACTTT
CASSWTGDPPLHF
>TRBV6-1|.|TRBJ2-1|.
TGTGCCAGCAGTGTAGTTCTCCGAGGCTCCTACAATGAGCAGTTCTTC
CASSVVLRGSYNEQFF
>TRBV15|TRBD1|TRBJ2-5|.
TGTGCCACCAGCCCAGACAGGGGGCGTGAGACCCAGTACTTC
CATSPDRGRETQYF
>TRBV4-2|.|TRBJ1-3|once
TGTGCCAGCAGCCCGGGCGGAAACACCATATATTTT
CASSPGGNTIYF
>TRBV4-1|TRBD1|TRBJ2-5|once
TGCGCCAGCAGCCAAGAAGCGGGACAGGGGGCAGGGACCCAGTACTTC
CASSQEAGQGAGTQYF
>TRBV11-2|.|TRBJ2-5|few
TGTGCCAGCAGCTTAGAAGAGACCCAGTACTTC
CASSLEETQYF
>TRBV4-1|.|TRBJ2-7|.
TGCGCCAGCAGCCACCGCCAGACAGGAACCTACGAGCAGTACTTC
CASSHRQTGTYEQYF
>TRBV13|.|TRBJ2-7|.
TGTGCCAGCAGCTTAAGTGACAGCCCCTCTCCCGAGCAGTACTTC
CASSLSDSPSPEQYF
>TRBV6-1|.|TRBJ2-2|.
TGTGCCAGCAGTAGGCAGGGGGGAGTGGCCGGGGAGCTGTTTTTT
CASSRQGGVAGELFF
>TRBV29-1|.|TRBJ2-7|.
TGCAGCGTTGAATACGGGTGGGACGAGCAGTACTTC
CSVEYGWDEQYF
>TRBV4-2|.|TRBJ1-4|.
TGTGCCAGCAGCGCTGCGGAGGGGGGTAATGAAAAACTGTTTTTT
CASSAAEGGNEKLFF
>TRBV5-3|.|TRBJ1-1|.
TGTGCCAGAAGCTTGTTAAAGACGAACACTGAAGCTTTCTTT
CARSLLKTNTEAFF
>TRBV10-2|.|TRBJ2-2|.
TGCGCCAGCAGTGAGTGGGGACCTAATCCCGCAGGGGTCCCCGGGGAGCTGTTTTTT
CASSEWGPNPAGVPGELFF
>TRBV7-9|.|TRBJ1-1|.
TGTGCCAGCAGCCGTCTCATGGAGAATGAAGCTTTCTTT
CASSRLMENEAFF
>TRBV6-5|TRBD2|TRBJ2-4|once
TGTGCCAGCAGTTCCCCCGGCGGGGGAGCCAAAAACATTCAGTACTTC
CASSSPGGGAKNIQYF
>TRBV5-1|TRBD2|TRBJ2-1|.
TGCGCCAGCAGCTTGGTAGTAGCGGGGGACTACAATGAGCAGTTCTTC
CASSLVVAGDYNEQFF
>TRBV9|TRBD1|TRBJ2-7|once
TGTGCCAGCAGCGTAGCCGCAGGGGGCGGGTACGAGCAGTACTTC
CASSVAAGGGYEQYF
>TRBV9|TRBD2|TRBJ2-3|.
TGTGCCAGCAGCCCCTCGGGTAGCGGGAGCGCTACAGATACGCAGTATTTT
CASSPSGSGSATDTQYF
>TRBV7-2|TRBD1|TRBJ2-7|.
TGTGCCAGCAGCTTAACCGGGACAGGGGTCTCCTACGAGCAGTACTTC
CASSLTGTGVSYEQYF
>TRBV7-9|.|TRBJ2-1|.
TGTGCCGGATCCTTAGCGGCCTACAATGAGCAGTTCTTC
CAGSLAAYNEQFF
>TRBV5-1|.|TRBJ2-1|.
TGCGCCAGCAGCTTGAAGGTCTGGGACATACAAAGCAATGAGCAGTTCTTC
CASSLKVWDIQSNEQFF